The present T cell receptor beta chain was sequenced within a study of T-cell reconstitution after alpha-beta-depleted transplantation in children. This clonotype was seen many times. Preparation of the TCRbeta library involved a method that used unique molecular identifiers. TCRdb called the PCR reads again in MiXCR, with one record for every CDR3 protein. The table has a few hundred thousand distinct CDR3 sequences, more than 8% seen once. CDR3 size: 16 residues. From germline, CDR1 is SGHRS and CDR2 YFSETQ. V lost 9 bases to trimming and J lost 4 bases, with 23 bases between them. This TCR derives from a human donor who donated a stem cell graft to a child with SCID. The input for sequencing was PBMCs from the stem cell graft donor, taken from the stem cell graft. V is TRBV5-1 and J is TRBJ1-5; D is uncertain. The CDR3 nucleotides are TGCGCCACCCGCGCGGCAGTCTCTCGTAAGAATCAGCCCCAGCATTTT. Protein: CATRAAVSRKNQPQHF.